This T cell receptor beta chain was observed in a study of T cells in localized non-small cell lung cancer. Study-wide points: The study linked higher blood T cell density to longer overall survival. The greatest T cell clonality was found in uninvolved adjacent lung (higher than in tumor). A single tumor region was sequenced, leaving heterogeneity possible.

Of note for this clone: Its antigen is undetermined.

The germline gives CDR1 KGHSH, CDR2 LQKENI. V was shortened by 3 bases and J by 3 bases, with 9 bases between the two germline ends. The CDR3 contains 13 residues. Each adjacent lung sample was taken at least 2 cm from the tumor margin and was free of atypia. Profiled with immunoSEQ multiplex PCR; TCRdb holds only in-frame clones, not every one. The top ten hold about 20% of the sample, which has roughly 2,600 clones, under 30% seen once. The V and J genes are TRBV18 and TRBJ2-7, with D tentatively TRBD2 (5 bases). The source material was normal lung tissue next to the tumor, sampled before any cancer treatment. The TCR sequence derives from a man aged 35 to 69 with stage II squamous cell lung carcinoma. The CDR3 DNA reads TGTGCCAGCTCACCCGCTAGCTTCTACGAGCAGTACTTC. It specifies CASSPASFYEQYF.